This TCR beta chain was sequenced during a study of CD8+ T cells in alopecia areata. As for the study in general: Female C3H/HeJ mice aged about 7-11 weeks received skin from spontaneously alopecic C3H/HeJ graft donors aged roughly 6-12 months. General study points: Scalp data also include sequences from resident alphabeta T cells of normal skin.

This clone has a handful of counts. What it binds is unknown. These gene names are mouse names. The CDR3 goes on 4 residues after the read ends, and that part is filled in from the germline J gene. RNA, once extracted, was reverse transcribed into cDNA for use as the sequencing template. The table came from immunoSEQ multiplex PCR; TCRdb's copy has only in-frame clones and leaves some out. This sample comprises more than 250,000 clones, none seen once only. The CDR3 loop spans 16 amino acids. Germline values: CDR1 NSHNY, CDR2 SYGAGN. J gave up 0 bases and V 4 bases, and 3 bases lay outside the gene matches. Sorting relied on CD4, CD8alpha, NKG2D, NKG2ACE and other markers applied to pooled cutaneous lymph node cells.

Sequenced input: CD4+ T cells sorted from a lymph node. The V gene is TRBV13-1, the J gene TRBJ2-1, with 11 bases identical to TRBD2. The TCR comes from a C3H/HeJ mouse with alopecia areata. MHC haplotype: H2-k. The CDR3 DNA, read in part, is TGTGCCAGCAGTTGGACTGGGGGGTTTAACTATGCT. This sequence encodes CASSWTGGFNYA. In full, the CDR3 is CASSWTGGFNYAEQFF.